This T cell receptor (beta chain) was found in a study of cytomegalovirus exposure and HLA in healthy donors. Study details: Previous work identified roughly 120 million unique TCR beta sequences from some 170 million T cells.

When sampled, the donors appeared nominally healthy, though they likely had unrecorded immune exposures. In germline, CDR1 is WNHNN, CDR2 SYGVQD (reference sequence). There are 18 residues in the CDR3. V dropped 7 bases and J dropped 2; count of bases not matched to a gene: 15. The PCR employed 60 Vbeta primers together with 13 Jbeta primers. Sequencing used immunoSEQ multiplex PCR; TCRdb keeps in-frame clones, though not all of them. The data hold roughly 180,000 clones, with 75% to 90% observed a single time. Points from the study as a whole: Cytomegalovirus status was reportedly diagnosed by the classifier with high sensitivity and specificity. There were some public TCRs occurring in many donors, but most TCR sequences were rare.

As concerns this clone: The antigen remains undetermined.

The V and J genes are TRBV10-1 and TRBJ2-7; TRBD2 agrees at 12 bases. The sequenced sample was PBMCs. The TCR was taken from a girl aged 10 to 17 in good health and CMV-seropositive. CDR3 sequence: CASTPRTSGVESTYEQYF. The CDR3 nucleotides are TGCGCCAGCACCCCCCGGACTAGCGGGGTTGAATCTACCTACGAGCAGTACTTC.